Reported below is one TCR beta chain. Its cognate antigen is unknown. This entry is derived from a study of monozygotic twins with cystic fibrosis. Using immunoSEQ multiplex PCR, the repertoire was profiled, and TCRdb retains in-frame clones only, with some absent. The data hold 30,000 to 40,000 clones, with approximately 97% observed a single time. Broader study findings: The repertoire was suggested to be naive-dominated, clonality median around 0.0095.

This CDR3 region has 15 residues. In germline, CDR1 is MGHDK, CDR2 SYGVNS. V was pared by 3 bases and J by 9 bases, with 8 bases of the junction left unmatched. The sequence was obtained from a girl between 2 and 10 years old with cystic fibrosis. Material: blood. V is TRBV25-1 and J is TRBJ2-1; 10 nucleotides match TRBD2. The CDR3 DNA reads TGTGCCAGCAGTGACAAAGCGGGAGGGTTAGTTGAGCAGTTCTTC. It specifies CASSDKAGGLVEQFF.